This passage covers 31 T cell receptor beta chains from one sample sequenced in a study of blood T cells in healthy people across ages. A second roughly 7 to 12 cycle PCR used barcoded and J-beta primers. TCRdb re-derived calls from the 5' RACE reads in MiXCR, one entry per CDR3 protein. The sample records roughly 1,700,000 distinct CDR3 sequences, roughly 30% being singletons. The sequencing sample was made of blood. The origin of the receptors is a woman in her thirties in good health.

This clonotype appeared a few times. This chain links TRBV7-2 with TRBJ1-6, with 7 bases aligning to TRBD1. Unmatched junction bases numbered 10, after V lost 5 bases and J lost 9 bases. The germline CDR1 and CDR2 sequences are SGHTA and FQGNSA. The CDR3 length is 15 residues. This CDR3 is CASSPEGGAGSPLHF. Written as DNA, the CDR3 is TGTGCCAGCAGCCCTGAAGGGGGCGCAGGTTCACCCCTCCACTTT.

The rearrangement uses TRBV9 and TRBJ1-4, with a weak D call TRBD1 (5 bases). V lost 5 bases and J 1 base, leaving 18 bases between the germline ends. Per germline, CDR1 SGDLS and CDR2 YYNGEE. The length of the CDR3 is 17 residues. Here the CDR3 reads CASRPTGTALTNEKLFF. CDR3 bases: TGTGCCAGCAGGCCGACCGGGACCGCGTTAACTAATGAAAAACTGTTTTTT.

The rearrangement links TRBV25-1 to TRBJ1-1; weak D call: TRBD1 (5 bases). Germline CDR1 reads MGHDK; CDR2 reads SYGVNS. This CDR3 region has 15 residues. Trimming stripped 2 bases from V and 3 bases from J, with 13 bases between. The chain's CDR3 is CASSEPGEGYTEAFF. The CDR3 DNA sequence: TGTGCCAGCAGTGAACCCGGCGAGGGGTACACTGAAGCTTTCTTT. Variable domain in full (rest from reference TRBV25-1 and TRBJ1-1): EADIYQTPRYLVIGTGKKITLECSQTMGHDKMYWYQQDPGMELHLIHYSYGVNSTEKGDLSSESTVSRIRTEHFPLTLESARPSHTSQYLCASSEPGEGYTEAFFGQGTRLTVV.

The V gene is TRBV20-1, the J gene TRBJ2-5; D perhaps matches TRBD1 (6 bases). The J call may be in error: the DNA end matches TRBJ2-1 better. CDR1 DFQATT and CDR2 SNEGSKA come from the germline V gene (reference sequence). The CDR3 covers 14 residues. CDR3 loop: CSAEAPDSQETQFF. Written as DNA, the CDR3 is TGCAGTGCCGAAGCTCCGGACAGCCAAGAGACCCAGTTCTTC.

A few counts support this clonotype. The chain joins TRBV15 to TRBJ1-1, with unresolved D. CDR3 length: 12 residues. V was pared by 5 bases and J by 7 bases, with 11 bases between. Germline CDR1 reads LNHNV; CDR2 reads YYDKDF (reference sequence). The CDR3 nucleotides read TGTGCCACCAGCGTGGACGTAGGTGAAGCTTTCTTT. It codes for CATSVDVGEAFF.

The table lists this clonotype with many counts. The rearrangement joins TRBV28 to TRBJ2-7, with TRBD2 matching over 7 bases. V shed 7 bases and J 5 bases; nucleotides not matched to a gene: 11. Germline V gives CDR1 MDHEN, CDR2 SYDVKM. CDR3 length: 14 residues. The CDR3 loop is CASTLEWGRDEQYF. In DNA, the CDR3 is TGTGCCAGCACCCTAGAGTGGGGGAGGGACGAGCAGTACTTC.

J is TRBJ1-1 and V is TRBV5-1, with 8 bases that match TRBD1. The germline gives CDR1 SGHRS, CDR2 YFSETQ. Trimming at V came to 0 bases and at J to 3 bases, leaving 4 bases not matched to a gene. The CDR3 is made up of 15 amino acids. DNA of the CDR3: TGCGCCAGCAGCTTGGTTAGGGGACAGGACACTGAAGCTTTCTTT. It is translated as CASSLVRGQDTEAFF.

This clonotype was observed a single time. The chain recombines TRBV5-4 with TRBJ1-2; D is unresolved. Germline lookup yields CDR1 SGHNT and CDR2 YYREEE (reference sequence). This CDR3 is built from 16 residues. Trimming took 0 bases from V and 4 from J, leaving 16 bases between them. CDR3 sequence reads: CASSLAYEEPSYGYTF. CDR3 bases: TGTGCCAGCAGCTTGGCCTATGAAGAGCCGAGCTATGGCTACACCTTC.

The J gene is TRBJ1-1, the V gene TRBV4-1; D is possibly TRBD1 (5 bases). The CDR3 has 15 residues. The V and J ends lost 2 bases and 2 bases respectively, with 12 bases between them. Germline V gene lookup returns CDR1 MGHRA and CDR2 YSYEKL. CDR3 amino acids: CASSQNRDSNTEAFF. The CDR3 coding sequence is TGCGCCAGCAGCCAAAACCGGGACTCCAACACTGAAGCTTTCTTT.

This clonotype was observed a few times. The rearrangement uses TRBV7-3 and TRBJ2-6; tentative D call: TRBD2 (6 bases). Trimming took off 5 bases at V and 0 bases at J, with 17 bases between the two ends. Germline CDR1 SGHTA, CDR2 FQGTGA. This CDR3 is 18 amino acids long. CDR3 DNA: TGTGCCAGCAGCCCCACGGAGGGGCAAAGCTCTGGGGCCAACGTCCTGACTTTC. Its translation is CASSPTEGQSSGANVLTF.

V gene TRBV7-3 combines with J gene TRBJ2-3; TRBD2 matches at 8 bases. CDR1 SGHTA and CDR2 FQGTGA come from the germline V gene. The V and J ends lost 3 bases and 6 bases, in that order; junction bases with no gene match: 14. The CDR3 consists of 17 residues. Here the CDR3 reads CASSFGPVAGKGDTQYF. CDR3 nucleotide sequence: TGTGCCAGCAGCTTTGGACCGGTAGCGGGGAAGGGGGATACGCAGTATTTT.

A word on this clonotype: A much larger clonotype is one base distant, so this may be a read error. V usage is TRBV20-1 and J usage is TRBJ2-7; 9 bases are a match to TRBD2. V was clipped by 4 bases and J by 0 bases; unmatched bases: 4. CDR3 length: 14 amino acids. Looked up from germline, CDR1 is DFQATT and CDR2 is SNEGSKA (reference sequence). CDR3 sequence reads: CSAIYSGSSYEQYF. The CDR3 DNA follows: TGCAGTGCTATATATAGCGGGAGCTCCTACGAGCAGTACTTC.

Points on this clonotype: The junction does not match germline at one end; this may be a read error. V is TRBV7-9 and J is TRBJ1-2; D call uncertain. The CDR3 contains 10 residues. Germline assignment: CDR1 SEHNR and CDR2 FQNEAQ (reference sequence). The CDR3 protein is CASSAYGHTF. The CDR3, as DNA: TGTGCCAGCAGCGCTTATGGCCACACCTTC.

This clonotype appeared a single time. The chain couples TRBV7-9 to TRBJ2-4; the D gene is possibly TRBD1 (5 bases). V was clipped by 5 bases and J by 1 base, with 18 bases between them. CDR3 length: 17 residues. Germline CDR1 and CDR2: SEHNR and FQNEAQ (reference sequence). The CDR3 region has the DNA TGTGCCAGCAGCGGGCCCAGGGTGGTGTTGGCCAAAAACATTCAGTACTTC. Its protein is CASSGPRVVLAKNIQYF.

This clonotype has just a few counts. The chain uses TRBV24-1 and TRBJ2-5, with D perhaps being TRBD1 or TRBD2 (5 bases each). The germline gives CDR1 KGHDR, CDR2 SFDVKD. V lost 4 bases and J lost 6, with 14 bases in between. This CDR3 is 14 amino acids long. The CDR3 sequence: CATSETGTLQTQYF. The CDR3 bases are TGTGCCACCAGTGAGACCGGGACGCTCCAGACCCAGTACTTC.

This clonotype was observed once. This chain links TRBV20-1 with TRBJ2-5; D uncertain. CDR3 length equals 14 residues. Germline CDR1 reads DFQATT; CDR2 reads SNEGSKA (reference sequence). Trimming left V 0 bases short and J 1 base short, with 9 bases between. In nucleotides, the CDR3 is TGCAGTGCTAGAGATAGTTACAGCCAAGAGACCCAGTACTTC. This codes for CSARDSYSQETQYF.

This clonotype was seen repeatedly, ten times or more. The V gene is TRBV12-3 or TRBV12-4, the J gene TRBJ1-1; D might be TRBD1 (6 bases). The CDR3 has 15 residues. V lost 1 base, J lost 1 base, and 10 bases lay in between. CDR3 in amino acids: CASSLVVTGNTEAFF. CDR3 DNA: TGTGCCAGCAGTTTAGTCGTGACAGGGAACACTGAAGCTTTCTTT.

Regarding this clonotype: A read error may explain this, as a much larger clone is one base away. The chain has TRBV12-5 and TRBJ2-7; D is uncertain. CDR3 size: 13 residues. CDR1 is LGHNT and CDR2 is FRNRAP in the germline V gene. CDR3 region: CDSAQRATYEQYF. CDR3 DNA: TGTGATAGTGCCCAACGCGCCACCTACGAGCAGTACTTC.

The chain recombines TRBV7-9 with TRBJ1-2; no reliable D call. Per germline, CDR1 SEHNR and CDR2 FQNEAQ (reference sequence). The CDR3 runs 15 residues. V dropped 5 bases and J dropped 6 bases, with 19 bases sitting between them. CDR3 in DNA: TGTGCCAGCAGCCCGCCTTCACGGGAAAACCATGGCTACACCTTC. Its translation is CASSPPSRENHGYTF.

In this sample, this clonotype turned up many times. The genes are TRBV10-3 and TRBJ2-3; D is ambiguous. Germline V lookup: CDR1 ENHRY, CDR2 SYGVKD. The CDR3 loop spans 11 amino acids. V gave up 3 bases and J gave up 6 bases, with 4 bases separating them. The CDR3 here is CAISDRDTQYF. The CDR3 DNA reads as TGTGCCATCAGTGACCGCGATACGCAGTATTTT.

V is TRBV9 and J is TRBJ2-2; the D is unclear. The germline gives CDR1 SGDLS, CDR2 YYNGEE. V was clipped by 0 bases and J by 1 base, with 10 bases between them. This CDR3 contains 16 residues. CDR3 bases: TGTGCCAGCAGCGTAGAGCTTATGGGGAACACCGGGGAGCTGTTTTTT. Translated: CASSVELMGNTGELFF.

This clonotype has only a few counts. The CDR3 DNA reads TGTGCCTGGAGTTCAGGGGAGGAGGCAGATACGCAGTATTTT. As protein: CAWSSGEEADTQYF. The gene calls are TRBV30 and TRBJ2-3; D tentatively fits TRBD1 or TRBD2 (6 bases each). This CDR3 is built from 14 residues. Deletions cut 2 bases from V and 4 bases from J, with 13 bases between. CDR1 and CDR2 from the germline V gene are GTSNPN and SVGIG (reference sequence). Complete variable domain (other parts from reference TRBV30 and TRBJ2-3): SQTIHQWPATLVQPVGSPLSLECTVEGTSNPNLYWYRQAAGRGLQLLFYSVGIGQISSEVPQNLSASRPQDRQFILSSKKLLLSDSGFYLCAWSSGEEADTQYFGPGTRLTVL.

This chain connects TRBV15 to TRBJ2-7, with D unresolved. This CDR3 contains 15 residues. Germline-derived CDR1 and CDR2 are LNHNV and YYDKDF (reference sequence). Trimming took off 0 bases at V and 6 bases at J, with 15 bases between the two ends. CDR3: CATSRDRALEFEQYF. The CDR3 DNA is TGTGCCACCAGCAGAGACCGGGCGCTGGAATTCGAGCAGTACTTC.

This clonotype appeared many times. The V call is TRBV20-1, the J call TRBJ2-7, with D perhaps matching TRBD1 (5 bases). Germline CDR1 and CDR2: DFQATT and SNEGSKA (reference sequence). V lost 0 bases and J 4 bases, leaving 13 bases between the germline ends. The length of the CDR3 is 14 residues. This CDR3 is CSARDRAGLYEQYF. In DNA, the CDR3 is TGCAGTGCTAGAGATCGGGCAGGGCTTTACGAGCAGTACTTC.

This clonotype appeared a few times. The V and J genes are TRBV29-1 and TRBJ2-3; 8 bases line up with TRBD2. Unmatched junction bases numbered 6, after V lost 3 bases and J lost 4 bases. This CDR3 region has 14 residues. Looked up from germline, CDR1 is SQVTM and CDR2 is ANQGSEA. The CDR3 region has the DNA TGCAGCGTTGAGCCGGGGACTAGTTCAGATACGCAGTATTTT. Amino acid sequence: CSVEPGTSSDTQYF.

This clonotype was observed a few times. The chain employs TRBV4-1 and TRBJ2-1, with D tentatively TRBD1 or TRBD2 (5 bases each). From germline, CDR1 is MGHRA and CDR2 YSYEKL. There are 14 residues in the CDR3. Trimming shortened V by 4 bases and J by 10 bases, and 17 bases separated the two germline ends. The chain's CDR3 is CASSPGPRVGEQFF. For the CDR3, the DNA is TGCGCCAGCAGCCCGGGGCCCCGAGTGGGGGAGCAGTTCTTC.

This clonotype was seen repeatedly, ten times or more. The chain combines TRBV7-2 with TRBJ2-7; 9 bases fit TRBD1. This CDR3 is built from 15 residues. Germline loops: CDR1 SGHTA, CDR2 FQGNSA. The V gene end was trimmed by 5 bases and the J gene end by 5 bases; junction bases not matched to a gene: 10. For the CDR3, the DNA is TGTGCCAGCAGCAAACGCGGACAGGGGATACACGAGCAGTACTTC. It is translated as CASSKRGQGIHEQYF.

In its sample, this clonotype was seen a few times. The chain recombines TRBV4-3 with TRBJ2-4; D is unresolved. Germline lookup yields CDR1 LGHNA and CDR2 YSLEER. V was pared by 0 bases and J by 3 bases, with 9 bases between. This CDR3 has 15 residues. The CDR3 region is CASSQESGFKNIQYF. In nucleotides, the CDR3 is TGCGCCAGCAGCCAAGAATCGGGTTTCAAAAACATTCAGTACTTC.

This clonotype came up a few times. J is TRBJ2-1 and V is TRBV28; 10 bases fit TRBD2. Trimming at V came to 3 bases and at J to 4 bases, leaving 3 bases not matched to a gene. Germline V gene sequence: CDR1 MDHEN, CDR2 SYDVKM. The CDR3 has 15 amino acids. CDR3 DNA sequence: TGTGCCAGCAGTTTCGGGACTAGCGCTTACAATGAGCAGTTCTTC. Protein product: CASSFGTSAYNEQFF. The whole variable domain, remainder taken from reference TRBV28 and TRBJ2-1, is DVKVTQSSRYLVKRTGEKVFLECVQDMDHENMFWYRQDPGLGLRLIYFSYDVKMKEKGDIPEGYSVSREKKERFSLILESASTNQTSMYLCASSFGTSAYNEQFFGPGTRLTVL.

This clonotype was observed a handful of times. This chain links TRBV6-2 or TRBV6-3 with TRBJ2-7; 8 bases are a match to TRBD2. The CDR3 runs to 15 residues. V shed 7 bases and J 2 bases; nucleotides not matched to a gene: 10. The germline gives CDR1 MNHEY, CDR2 SVGEGT. The CDR3 reads CASKLVAGSAYEQYF. The CDR3 DNA follows: TGTGCCAGCAAATTGGTAGCGGGGTCCGCCTACGAGCAGTACTTC.

This clonotype showed up just a few times. The rearrangement joins TRBV5-5 to TRBJ1-1; D ambiguous. Germline lookup yields CDR1 SGHKS and CDR2 YYEKEE (reference sequence). The ends were cut back, 0 bases at V and 6 bases at J, with 12 bases in the middle. The CDR3 spans 14 residues. The CDR3 region has the DNA TGTGCCAGCAGCTTGGTGTGGGGAGTCGCTGAAGCTTTCTTT. Residues: CASSLVWGVAEAFF.